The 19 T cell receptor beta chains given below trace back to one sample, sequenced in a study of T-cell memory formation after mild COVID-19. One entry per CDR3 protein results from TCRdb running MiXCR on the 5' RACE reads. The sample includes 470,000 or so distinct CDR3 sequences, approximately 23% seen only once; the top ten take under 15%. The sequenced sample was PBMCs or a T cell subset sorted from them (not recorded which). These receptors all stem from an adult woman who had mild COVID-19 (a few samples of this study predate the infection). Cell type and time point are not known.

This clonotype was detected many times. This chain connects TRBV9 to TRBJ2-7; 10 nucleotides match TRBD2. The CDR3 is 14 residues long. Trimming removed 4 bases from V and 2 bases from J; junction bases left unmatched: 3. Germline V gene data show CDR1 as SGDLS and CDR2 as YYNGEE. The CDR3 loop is CASSTGTSAYEQYF. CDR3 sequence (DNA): TGTGCCAGCAGCACCGGGACTAGCGCCTACGAGCAGTACTTC.

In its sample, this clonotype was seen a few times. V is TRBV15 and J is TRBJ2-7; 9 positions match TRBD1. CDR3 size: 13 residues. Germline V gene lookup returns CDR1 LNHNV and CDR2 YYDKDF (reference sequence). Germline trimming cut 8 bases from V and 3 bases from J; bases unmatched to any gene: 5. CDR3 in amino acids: CATRPTGGYEQYF. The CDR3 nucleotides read TGTGCCACCCGACCGACAGGGGGCTACGAGCAGTACTTC. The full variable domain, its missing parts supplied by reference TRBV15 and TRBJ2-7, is DAMVIQNPRYQVTQFGKPVTLSCSQTLNHNVMYWYQQKSSQAPKLLFHYYDKDFNNEADTPDNFQSRRPNTSFCFLDIRSPGLGDTAMYLCATRPTGGYEQYFGPGTRLTVT.

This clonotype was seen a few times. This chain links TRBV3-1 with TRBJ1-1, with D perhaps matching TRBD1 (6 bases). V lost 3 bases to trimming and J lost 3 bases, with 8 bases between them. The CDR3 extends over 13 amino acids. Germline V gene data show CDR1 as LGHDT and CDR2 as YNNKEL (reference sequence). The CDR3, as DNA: TGTGCCAGCAGCCACGGACAGTACACTGAAGCTTTCTTT. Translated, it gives CASSHGQYTEAFF.

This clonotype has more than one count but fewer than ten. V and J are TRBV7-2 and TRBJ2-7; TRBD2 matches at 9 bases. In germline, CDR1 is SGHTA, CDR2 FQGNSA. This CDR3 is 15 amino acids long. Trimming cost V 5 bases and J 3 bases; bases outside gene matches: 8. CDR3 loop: CASSLGTSRIYEQYF. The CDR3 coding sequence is TGTGCCAGCAGCCTTGGGACTAGCCGGATCTACGAGCAGTACTTC. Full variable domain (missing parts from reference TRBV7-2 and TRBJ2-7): GAGVSQSPSNKVTEKGKDVELRCDPISGHTALYWYRQSLGQGLEFLIYFQGNSAPDKSGLPSDRFSAERTGGSVSTLTIQRTQQEDSAVYLCASSLGTSRIYEQYFGPGTRLTVT.

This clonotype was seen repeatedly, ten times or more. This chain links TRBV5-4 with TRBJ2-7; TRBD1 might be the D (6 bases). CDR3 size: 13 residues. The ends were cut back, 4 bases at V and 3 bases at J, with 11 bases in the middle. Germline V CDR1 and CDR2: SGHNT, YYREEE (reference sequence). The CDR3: CASSPGQLYEQYF. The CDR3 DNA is TGTGCCAGCAGCCCCGGACAGCTCTACGAGCAGTACTTC.

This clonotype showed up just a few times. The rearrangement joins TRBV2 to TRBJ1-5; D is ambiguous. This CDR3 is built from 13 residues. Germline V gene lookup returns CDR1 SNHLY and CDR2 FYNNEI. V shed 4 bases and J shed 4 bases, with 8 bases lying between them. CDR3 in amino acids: CASSALQNQPQHF. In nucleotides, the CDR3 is TGTGCCAGCAGTGCCCTCCAAAATCAGCCCCAGCATTTT.

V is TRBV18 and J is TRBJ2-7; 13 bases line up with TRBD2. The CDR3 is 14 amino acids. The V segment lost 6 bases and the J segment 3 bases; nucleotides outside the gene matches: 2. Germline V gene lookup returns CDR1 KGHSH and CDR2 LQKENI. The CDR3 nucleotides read TGTGCCAGCTCGGGGACTAGCGGGGTCTACGAGCAGTACTTC. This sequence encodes CASSGTSGVYEQYF.

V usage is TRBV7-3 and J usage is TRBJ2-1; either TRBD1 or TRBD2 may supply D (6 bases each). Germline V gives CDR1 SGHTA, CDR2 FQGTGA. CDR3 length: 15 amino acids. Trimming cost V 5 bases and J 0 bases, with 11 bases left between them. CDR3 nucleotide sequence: TGTGCCAGCAGCCACGGGGGCCCCTCCTACAATGAGCAGTTCTTC. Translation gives CASSHGGPSYNEQFF.

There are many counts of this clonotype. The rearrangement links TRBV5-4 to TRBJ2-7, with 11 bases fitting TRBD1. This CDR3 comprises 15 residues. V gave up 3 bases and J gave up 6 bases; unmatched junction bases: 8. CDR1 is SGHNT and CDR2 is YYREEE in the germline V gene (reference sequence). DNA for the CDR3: TGTGCCAGCAGCTACGGGACAGGGGGTTACTCCGAGCAGTACTTC. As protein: CASSYGTGGYSEQYF.

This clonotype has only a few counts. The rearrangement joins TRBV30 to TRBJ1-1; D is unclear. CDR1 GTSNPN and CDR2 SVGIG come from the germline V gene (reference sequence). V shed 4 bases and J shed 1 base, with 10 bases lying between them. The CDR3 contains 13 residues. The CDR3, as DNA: TGTGCCTGGACTGAAACAGCGAACACTGAAGCTTTCTTT. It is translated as CAWTETANTEAFF.

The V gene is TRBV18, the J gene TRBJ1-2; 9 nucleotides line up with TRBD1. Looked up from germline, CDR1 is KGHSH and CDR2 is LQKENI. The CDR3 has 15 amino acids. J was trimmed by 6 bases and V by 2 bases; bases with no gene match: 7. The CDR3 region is CASSPVDRGPHGYTF. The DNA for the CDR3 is TGTGCCAGCTCACCAGTGGACAGGGGTCCGCATGGCTACACCTTC.

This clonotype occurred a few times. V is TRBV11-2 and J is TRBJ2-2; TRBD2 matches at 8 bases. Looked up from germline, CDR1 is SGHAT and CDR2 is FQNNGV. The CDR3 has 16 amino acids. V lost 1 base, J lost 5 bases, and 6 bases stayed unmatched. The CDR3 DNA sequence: TGTGCCAGCAGCTTAGGAGTAGCGGGATTAACCGGGGAGCTGTTTTTT. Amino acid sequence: CASSLGVAGLTGELFF.

The CDR3 region is CASSLARGTGTQETQYF. CDR3 DNA sequence: TGCGCCAGCAGCTTGGCCCGTGGGACAGGGACCCAAGAGACCCAGTACTTC. This sequence joins TRBV5-1 and TRBJ2-5, with 9 nucleotides matching TRBD1. This CDR3 has 17 amino acids. Per the germline V gene, CDR1 is SGHRS and CDR2 is YFSETQ. V lost 0 bases to trimming and J lost 1 base; unmatched junction nucleotides: 7.

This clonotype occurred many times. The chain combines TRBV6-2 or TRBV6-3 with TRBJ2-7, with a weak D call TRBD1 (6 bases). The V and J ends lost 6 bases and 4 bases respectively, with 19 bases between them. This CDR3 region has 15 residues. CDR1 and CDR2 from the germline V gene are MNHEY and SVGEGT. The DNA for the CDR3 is TGTGCCAGCAGCCCCCGTACCGGACAGCCTTACGAGCAGTACTTC. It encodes CASSPRTGQPYEQYF.

The CDR3, as DNA: TGTGCCAGCAGTTGGTGGACAGGGGAGAACACTGAAGCTTTCTTT. Amino acids: CASSWWTGENTEAFF. V usage is TRBV6-5 and J usage is TRBJ1-1; 9 bases align to TRBD1. Per germline, CDR1 MNHEY and CDR2 SVGAGI. Trimming took 4 bases from V and 1 from J; bases not matched to a gene: 4. The CDR3 totals 15 residues.

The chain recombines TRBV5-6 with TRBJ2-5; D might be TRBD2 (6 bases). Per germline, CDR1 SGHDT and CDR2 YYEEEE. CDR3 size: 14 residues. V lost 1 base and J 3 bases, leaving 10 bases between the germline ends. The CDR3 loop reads CASSLITGEETQYF. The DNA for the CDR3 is TGTGCCAGCAGCTTGATTACGGGGGAAGAGACCCAGTACTTC.

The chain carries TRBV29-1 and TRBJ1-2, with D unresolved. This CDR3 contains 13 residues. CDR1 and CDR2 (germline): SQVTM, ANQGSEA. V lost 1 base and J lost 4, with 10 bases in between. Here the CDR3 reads CSVEVPGFYGYTF. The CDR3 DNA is TGCAGCGTTGAAGTCCCGGGCTTCTATGGCTACACCTTC.

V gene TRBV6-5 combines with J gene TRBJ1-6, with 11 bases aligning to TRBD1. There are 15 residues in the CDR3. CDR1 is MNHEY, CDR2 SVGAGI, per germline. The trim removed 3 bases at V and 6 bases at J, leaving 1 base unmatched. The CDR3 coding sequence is TGTGCCAGCAGTTATGGGACAGGGGGTAATTCACCCCTCCACTTT. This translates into CASSYGTGGNSPLHF.

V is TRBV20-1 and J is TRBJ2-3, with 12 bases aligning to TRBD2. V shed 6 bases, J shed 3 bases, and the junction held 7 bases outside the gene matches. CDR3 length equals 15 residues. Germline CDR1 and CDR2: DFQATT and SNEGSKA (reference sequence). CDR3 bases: TGCAGTGCCCGCGCGCTAGCGGGAGGGACAGATACGCAGTATTTT. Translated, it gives CSARALAGGTDTQYF.